Only a few counts were recorded for the clone carrying this T cell receptor (beta chain). Its antigen is undetermined. The data originate from a study of cytomegalovirus exposure and HLA in healthy donors. Regarding the study as a whole: The classifier was said to identify cytomegalovirus status with high specificity and sensitivity.

The primer mix had 60 Vbeta and 13 Jbeta primers. Some clones are missing from TCRdb's copy, which holds only in-frame ones; the method was immunoSEQ multiplex PCR. This table has about 110,000 clones, around 82% appearing once. Sequenced material: PBMCs. The receptor was derived from a woman in her 30s in good health and CMV-seropositive.

CDR3 loop: CASGALEEKLFF. The CDR3 DNA sequence: TGTGCCAGCGGGGCACTTGAGGAAAAACTGTTTTTT. This chain joins TRBV13 and TRBJ1-4; D may be TRBD1 (5 bases). With 8 bases removed from V and 8 bases from J, the gap between germline ends came to 12 bases. The V gene's germline CDR1 is PRHDT and CDR2 FYEKMQ (reference sequence). The CDR3 consists of 12 residues.